A selection of T cell receptor beta chains follows, all from one sample in a study of T-cell reconstitution after alpha-beta-depleted transplantation in children. TCRdb fed the PCR reads into MiXCR, producing one record per CDR3 protein. The profile shows about 980,000 distinct CDR3 sequences, less than 30% of them singletons. Sequenced material: PBMCs, mostly from graft donor cells, taken 360 days after TCRalphabeta/CD19-depleted stem cell transplant. These receptor sequences come from a boy in the first two years of life who had a stem cell transplant for SCID, so the T cells may come from the graft donor. The CDR3 runs from the conserved cysteine through the conserved F or W. The D gene is left open where the match is weak. Not all rows give a size; the values are once, few, many and, for expanded clones, a class.

D gene	V gene	clone size	J gene	CDR3 DNA	CDR3 protein
NA	TRBV12-3/TRBV12-4	few	TRBJ2-7	TGTGCCAGCAGTCCCCCTAAGCAGAAAGCGTACTTC	CASSPPKQKAYF
NA	TRBV10-3	NA	TRBJ2-7	TGTGCCATCAGTGAAGTCCCGTCAATGGTTAAGAGTGAGCAGTACTTC	CAISEVPSMVKSEQYF
NA	TRBV18	few	TRBJ1-1	TGTGCCAGCTCACCCCTGCTAGGGGAAGCTTTCTTT	CASSPLLGEAFF
NA	TRBV30	NA	TRBJ2-7	TGTGCCTGGAGTAGGGTTGATGGGAGCGCCAGGTACGAGCAGTACTTC	CAWSRVDGSARYEQYF
NA	TRBV4-2	NA	TRBJ2-5	TGTGCCAGCAGCCAAGATATCCCATCGACGGAGACCCAGTACTTC	CASSQDIPSTETQYF
NA	TRBV6-5	few	TRBJ1-1	TGTGCCAGCAGTTACCCGACACCTGAAGCTTTCTTT	CASSYPTPEAFF
TRBD2	TRBV20-1	NA	TRBJ2-5	TGCAGTGCTAGAGATGGCCTAGCGGCACAAGAGACCCAGTACTTC	CSARDGLAAQETQYF
TRBD2	TRBV20-1	NA	TRBJ2-7	TGCAGTGCTATGGCTCGGGGGGAGTTGGCTTTTGATCTTGAGCAGTACTTC	CSAMARGELAFDLEQYF
NA	TRBV5-1	NA	TRBJ2-1	TGCGCCAGCAGCCGGGACGTTAAGTACCTCAATGAACAGTTCTTC	CASSRDVKYLNEQFF
TRBD2	TRBV2	NA	TRBJ2-3	TGTGCCAGCAAAGGTAGCGGGGGTTTTGCAGATACGCAGTATTTT	CASKGSGGFADTQYF
NA	TRBV20-1	NA	TRBJ2-2	TGCAGTGCTAGAGCGAACGGGGGTGGCACCGGGGAGCTGTTTTTT	CSARANGGGTGELFF
NA	TRBV24-1	NA	TRBJ2-1	TGTGCCACCAATGGAGGGAGTGACGTGAGTGTCCATGAGCAGTTCTTC	CATNGGSDVSVHEQFF
TRBD2	TRBV7-2	NA	TRBJ2-1	TGTGCCAGCAGCAATAGCGGGGGTCCTAACAATGAGCAGTTCTTC	CASSNSGGPNNEQFF
NA	TRBV18	few	TRBJ2-5	TGTGCCAGCTCACGAGGACTTCAACAAGAGACCCAGTACTTC	CASSRGLQQETQYF
NA	TRBV2	NA	TRBJ2-6	TGTGCCAGCAGTGAGGAGGGGGTCGGGGCCAACGTCCTGACTTTC	CASSEEGVGANVLTF
NA	TRBV4-2	few	TRBJ2-3	TGTGCCAGCAGCCAGACCTTTCCGGGGCCGCCCACAGATACGCAGTATTTT	CASSQTFPGPPTDTQYF
TRBD1	TRBV3-1	NA	TRBJ1-1	TGTGCCAGCAGCCAGAAGACAGGGGGGGAAGCTTTCTTT	CASSQKTGGEAFF
NA	TRBV5-5	few	TRBJ2-7	TGTGCCAGCAGCCGGGGGCCCTTAACGGTGATCTACGAGCAGTACTTC	CASSRGPLTVIYEQYF
TRBD2	TRBV20-1	NA	TRBJ2-1	TGCAGTGCTAGAGTAACTAGCGGGGCTAGGGATGAGCAGTTCTTC	CSARVTSGARDEQFF
TRBD1	TRBV20-1	NA	TRBJ2-3	TGCAGTGCTAGATGGGACAGAGCCACAGATACGCAGTATTTT	CSARWDRATDTQYF
NA	TRBV20-1	NA	TRBJ2-5	TGCAGTGCTAGCGGCCAGGTGAGGGGGACCCAGTACTTC	CSASGQVRGTQYF
TRBD1	TRBV7-3	once	TRBJ1-1	TGTGCCAGCAGCAAGGGTGGGACAGGGGGATTGAACACTGAAGCTTTCTTT	CASSKGGTGGLNTEAFF
NA	TRBV7-9	few	TRBJ1-3	TGTGCCAGCAGCTTCGACCTTGGGGTACAGCGATCTGGCACCATATATTTT	CASSFDLGVQRSGTIYF
NA	TRBV25-1	few	TRBJ2-5	TGTGCCAGCAGTGACTCCAGCGTAAGGGAGACCCAGTACTTC	CASSDSSVRETQYF
TRBD1	TRBV6-2/TRBV6-3	few	TRBJ2-7	TGTGCCAGCAGTGCACCTCGGGACAGGGTGATCATATCGGGCTACGAGCAGTACTTC	CASSAPRDRVIISGYEQYF
TRBD2	TRBV6-5	NA	TRBJ2-3	TGTGCCAGCAGTTACGCTAGCGGTACAGATACGCAGTATTTT	CASSYASGTDTQYF
NA	TRBV29-1	NA	TRBJ2-1	TGCAGCTCACGACAGGTTAGCAATGAGCAGTTCTTC	CSSRQVSNEQFF